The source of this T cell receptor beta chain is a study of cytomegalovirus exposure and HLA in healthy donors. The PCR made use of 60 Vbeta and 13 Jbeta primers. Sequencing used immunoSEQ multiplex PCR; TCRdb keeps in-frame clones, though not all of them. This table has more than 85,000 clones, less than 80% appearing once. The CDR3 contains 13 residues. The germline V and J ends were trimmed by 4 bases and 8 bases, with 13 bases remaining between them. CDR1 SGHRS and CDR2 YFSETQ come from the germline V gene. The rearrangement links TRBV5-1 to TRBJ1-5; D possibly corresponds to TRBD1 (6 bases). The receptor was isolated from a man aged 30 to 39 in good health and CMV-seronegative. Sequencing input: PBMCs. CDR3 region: CASSAGRGEPQHF. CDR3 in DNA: TGCGCCAGCAGCGCGGGCAGGGGTGAGCCCCAGCATTTT. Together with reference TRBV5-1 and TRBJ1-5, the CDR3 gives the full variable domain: KAGVTQTPRYLIKTRGQQVTLSCSPISGHRSVSWYQQTPGQGLQFLFEYFSETQRNKGNFPGRFSGRQFSNSRSEMNVSTLELGDSALYLCASSAGRGEPQHFGDGTRLSIL.